Listed below are T cell receptor beta chains from one sample, sequenced in a study of blood T cells in healthy people across ages. TCRdb analysed the 5' RACE reads with MiXCR anew, one entry per CDR3 protein. The sample lists more than 1,000,000 distinct CDR3 sequences, less than 25% seen once, with around 0.75% in the top ten. A further study also used this sample, focusing on T cells of mothers and their children.

Material: blood. These receptors were taken from a girl aged 2-10 years in good health. CDR3s include the opening cysteine and the closing phenylalanine or tryptophan. A D gene is named only where the DNA matches it firmly. Only part of the rows carry a size: once, few, many, or a class if the clone is expanded.

TGTGCCAGCAGCTTGGGAGAAGGATGGGGCTACACCTTC CASSLGEGWGYTF TRBJ1-2 few TRBV5-6 .
TGTGCCAGCAGCCAAGAGCCCGTGACCTACAATGAGCAGTTCTTC CASSQEPVTYNEQFF TRBJ2-1 . TRBV3-1 .
TGTGCCAGTGGATGGCGTGAGCAGTTCTTC CASGWREQFF TRBJ2-1 . TRBV25-1 .
TGTGCCAGCATGACGACTAGCGGACCCCCCAATGAGCAGTTCTTC CASMTTSGPPNEQFF TRBJ2-1 few TRBV6-2/TRBV6-3 TRBD2
TGCAGTGCTAGAGATGAGACGCGGGAGCGCTACGAGCAGTACTTC CSARDETRERYEQYF TRBJ2-7 few TRBV20-1 TRBD2
TGTGCTAGCAGCTCCTGGATAAGCTCCTACAATGAGCAGTTCTTC CASSSWISSYNEQFF TRBJ2-1 . TRBV7-7 .
TGTGCCAGCACCGGGACAGGGATAAAGACCCAGTACTTC CASTGTGIKTQYF TRBJ2-5 . TRBV2 TRBD1
TGCAGCGTCGAGACCAACGAGGATGAGCAGTTCTTC CSVETNEDEQFF TRBJ2-1 few TRBV29-1 .
TGTGCCGGCAGCTTAGTAGGGGGCGATGGCTACACCTTC CAGSLVGGDGYTF TRBJ1-2 . TRBV11-2 TRBD1
TGTGCCAGCAGCTCCCCGACCAGGGACGTGTCCTATAATTCACCCCTCCACTTT CASSSPTRDVSYNSPLHF TRBJ1-6 few TRBV7-9 .
TGTGCCAGCAGTTCGGACTCACGCACAGATACGCAGTATTTT CASSSDSRTDTQYF TRBJ2-3 few TRBV12-3/TRBV12-4 .